These 24 T cell receptor beta chains share one sample of origin, sequenced in a study of blood T cells in healthy people across ages. Using a J-beta primer mix together with a sample-barcoded 5' primer, a second PCR was run for about 6 to 12 cycles. TCRdb independently ran MiXCR on the 5' RACE reads; one entry per CDR3 protein. The sample shows hundreds of thousands of distinct CDR3 sequences, 40% to 60% of them seen only once. Sample: blood. These receptors came from a man between 25 and 39 years old in good health.

The chain couples TRBV3-1 to TRBJ2-3; TRBD2 agrees at 10 bases. J lost 7 bases, V lost 5 bases, and 9 bases had no gene match. This CDR3 has 15 residues. The germline gives CDR1 LGHDT, CDR2 YNNKEL (reference sequence). CDR3 residues: CASSYSTSGWNTQYF. CDR3 nucleotide sequence: TGTGCCAGCAGCTACTCGACTAGCGGGTGGAATACGCAGTATTTT.

This chain joins TRBV6-2 or TRBV6-3 and TRBJ2-3, with a possible D match to TRBD2 (6 bases). Looked up from germline, CDR1 is MNHEY and CDR2 is SVGEGT. This CDR3 contains 15 residues. V lost 4 bases, J lost 6 bases, and 17 bases lay in between. CDR3 protein: CASSFTGTSHDTQYF. The CDR3 nucleotides read TGTGCCAGCAGTTTTACGGGGACTTCACATGATACGCAGTATTTT.

This clonotype came up a few times. V is TRBV6-2 or TRBV6-3 and J is TRBJ1-5; the match to TRBD1 covers 7 bases. V shed 5 bases, J shed 11 bases, and the junction held 9 bases outside the gene matches. This CDR3 has 13 residues. Germline CDR1 and CDR2: MNHEY and SVGEGT. In DNA, the CDR3 is TGTGCCAGCAGTGGGACAGTAAGATCGGCCCAGCATTTT. This sequence encodes CASSGTVRSAQHF.

This clonotype has only a few counts. At one boundary the junction diverges from the germline segment, which might be a read error. The V call is TRBV6-2 or TRBV6-3, the J call TRBJ2-7; D unresolved. Germline CDR1 MNHEY, CDR2 SVGEGT. This CDR3 region has 13 residues. In DNA form, the CDR3 reads TGTGCCAGTAGTTTTGACACGCCCTACGAGCAGTACTTC. This codes for CASSFDTPYEQYF.

This clonotype was recorded a few times. The junction and the germline gene differ at one end; a read error may be behind it. This sequence joins TRBV10-3 and TRBJ2-2; D ambiguous. From germline, CDR1 is ENHRY and CDR2 SYGVKD. This CDR3 has 11 residues. The CDR3 nucleotides read TGTGCTATCAGTGCGGTTGATGAGCTGTTTTTT. This codes for CAISAVDELFF.

A word on this clonotype: A clone one base away is much larger, so this may be a read error. The chain has TRBV11-2 and TRBJ2-1; 7 bases fit TRBD1. Germline V lookup: CDR1 SGHAT, CDR2 FQNNGV. J gave up 0 bases and V 5 bases, and 4 bases lay outside the gene matches. The CDR3 spans 15 residues. CDR3 protein: CASSMGQSSYNEQFF. The CDR3 coding sequence is TGTGCCAGCAGCATGGGACAGAGCTCCTACAATGAGCAGTTCTTC.

The chain employs TRBV11-2 and TRBJ2-3; tentatively, D is TRBD1 or TRBD2 (5 bases each). Between the trimmed V and J ends, which lost 11 bases and 3 bases, there was a span of 18 bases. Looked up from germline, CDR1 is SGHAT and CDR2 is FQNNGV. This CDR3 contains 14 residues. The CDR3 nucleotides are TGTGCCGTGGCCAGGGACGGCAATACAGATACGCAGTATTTT. It specifies CAVARDGNTDTQYF.

This clonotype was observed a few times. The chain is built from TRBV25-1 and TRBJ1-4; no definite D call. Germline V CDR1 and CDR2: MGHDK, SYGVNS. This CDR3 region has 16 residues. Deletions cut 5 bases from V and 0 bases from J, with 13 bases between. The CDR3 is CASSQGILATNEKLFF. The CDR3 DNA is TGTGCCAGCAGTCAAGGGATTCTTGCAACTAATGAAAAACTGTTTTTT. The whole variable domain, filled in from reference TRBV25-1 and TRBJ1-4, reads EADIYQTPRYLVIGTGKKITLECSQTMGHDKMYWYQQDPGMELHLIHYSYGVNSTEKGDLSSESTVSRIRTEHFPLTLESARPSHTSQYLCASSQGILATNEKLFFGSGTQLSVL.

The V call is TRBV3-1, the J call TRBJ2-3, with 9 bases lining up with TRBD2. The CDR3 is 17 amino acids. Germline V gene sequence: CDR1 LGHDT, CDR2 YNNKEL (reference sequence). The junction had 11 bases not matched to a gene; V was cut back by 5 bases and J by 2 bases. The CDR3 DNA follows: TGTGCCAGCAGCAAACGAGGCCAGCGGGGGGACACAGATACGCAGTATTTT. Encoded protein: CASSKRGQRGDTDTQYF.

V usage is TRBV7-2 and J usage is TRBJ1-3; 9 nucleotides agree with TRBD1. CDR3 length: 17 amino acids. With V trimmed by 2 bases and J by 0 bases, 5 bases remained unmatched. CDR1 and CDR2 (germline): SGHTA, FQGNSA. The CDR3 here is CASSLWGQGPSGNTIYF. In DNA form, the CDR3 reads TGTGCCAGCAGCTTATGGGGACAGGGCCCCTCTGGAAACACCATATATTTT.

This rearrangement joins TRBV29-1 to TRBJ2-3, with 7 bases identical to TRBD2. Trimming cost V 4 bases and J 2 bases; bases outside gene matches: 3. The CDR3 has 13 residues. CDR1 is SQVTM, CDR2 ANQGSEA, per germline. CDR3: CSVGTRHTDTQYF. The CDR3 bases are TGCAGCGTTGGGACTAGGCACACAGATACGCAGTATTTT.

V is TRBV5-1 and J is TRBJ2-3; 9 bases fit TRBD1. This CDR3 region has 20 residues. Germline loops: CDR1 SGHRS, CDR2 YFSETQ. The J segment lost 2 bases and the V segment lost 0 bases, leaving 16 bases of the junction unmatched. The CDR3 DNA reads TGCGCCAGCAGCTTGGATCGCCCTTCGAACAGGGGGCGAACCACAGATACGCAGTATTTT. Translation gives CASSLDRPSNRGRTTDTQYF.

CDR3 residues: CASSSIMSLGGGGYQETQYF. For the CDR3, the DNA is TGTGCCAGCAGCTCAATAATGAGCTTAGGCGGGGGGGGATACCAAGAGACCCAGTACTTC. This chain uses TRBV7-2 with TRBJ2-5; 9 bases align to TRBD2. The CDR3 extends over 20 amino acids. Per the germline V gene, CDR1 is SGHTA and CDR2 is FQGNSA. J was trimmed by 0 bases and V by 4 bases; bases with no gene match: 18.

J is TRBJ2-1 and V is TRBV27; 8 bases agree with TRBD2. Germline loops: CDR1 MNHEY, CDR2 SMNVEV (reference sequence). The V gene end was trimmed by 6 bases and the J gene end by 8 bases; junction bases not matched to a gene: 15. The CDR3 contains 16 residues. DNA of the CDR3: TGTGCCAGCAGGGCGGGATCGGGGGGGCCTTACGATGAGCAGTTCTTC. It yields the protein CASRAGSGGPYDEQFF.

This clonotype was found a few times. The rearrangement links TRBV7-8 to TRBJ2-2; 8 positions agree with TRBD2. The trim removed 3 bases at V and 3 bases at J, leaving 6 bases unmatched. Germline CDR1 reads SGHVS; CDR2 reads FQNEAQ. The CDR3 is made up of 16 amino acids. CDR3 DNA sequence: TGTGCCAGCAGCTTTCGAGCGGGGGAATACACCGGGGAGCTGTTTTTT. Translating it yields CASSFRAGEYTGELFF.

The genes are TRBV12-3 or TRBV12-4 and TRBJ2-2; 11 nucleotides align to TRBD1. The V segment lost 4 bases and the J segment 6 bases; nucleotides outside the gene matches: 4. The CDR3 has 15 residues. The CDR3 protein is CASSWGQGVAGELFF. The CDR3 DNA reads TGTGCCAGCAGTTGGGGACAGGGGGTTGCCGGGGAGCTGTTTTTT.

The rearrangement links TRBV7-9 to TRBJ2-7, with a possible D match to TRBD2 (7 bases). The CDR3 consists of 15 residues. Looked up from germline, CDR1 is SEHNR and CDR2 is FQNEAQ (reference sequence). V shed 6 bases and J shed 2 bases, with 17 bases lying between them. The CDR3 loop is CASSLPPGGTYEQYF. The CDR3 bases are TGTGCCAGCAGTCTCCCCCCGGGGGGCACCTACGAGCAGTACTTC.

This clonotype appeared once. At one end the junction does not follow the germline gene, possibly because of a read error. The chain links TRBV5-1 to TRBJ2-5, with 7 bases aligning to TRBD2. CDR1 SGHRS and CDR2 YFSETQ come from the germline V gene. The CDR3 contains 15 residues. The CDR3 region has the DNA TGCGCCGGCAGCTTGTTTCTAGCGGATAAAGAGACCCAGTACTTC. Translating gives CAGSLFLADKETQYF.

This clonotype was counted only a few times. This chain joins TRBV20-1 and TRBJ2-3; TRBD2 might be the D (5 bases). In germline, CDR1 is DFQATT, CDR2 SNEGSKA (reference sequence). The CDR3 spans 13 residues. The V gene lost 4 bases and the J gene lost 4 bases, with 12 bases spanning the gap. The CDR3 nucleotides read TGCAGTGCTACCCAGGACTTGGCAGATACGCAGTATTTT. Residues: CSATQDLADTQYF.

Only a few counts were recorded for this clonotype. This chain connects TRBV5-1 to TRBJ2-3; D might be TRBD1 or TRBD2, each matching 5 bases. From germline, CDR1 is SGHRS and CDR2 YFSETQ. CDR3 length: 16 amino acids. Between the trimmed V and J ends, which lost 0 bases and 4 bases, there was a span of 15 bases. CDR3 DNA: TGCGCCAGCAGCTTGGAGGGACGACCCGGGGCAGATACGCAGTATTTT. This encodes CASSLEGRPGADTQYF. Full variable domain (missing parts from reference TRBV5-1 and TRBJ2-3): KAGVTQTPRYLIKTRGQQVTLSCSPISGHRSVSWYQQTPGQGLQFLFEYFSETQRNKGNFPGRFSGRQFSNSRSEMNVSTLELGDSALYLCASSLEGRPGADTQYFGPGTRLTVL.

CDR3 residues: CASSTQGGYSNQPQHF. The CDR3 nucleotides read TGTGCCAGCAGTACGCAGGGTGGGTATAGCAATCAGCCCCAGCATTTT. The V call is TRBV27, the J call TRBJ1-5; maybe TRBD1 (5 bases). The CDR3 totals 16 residues. V was clipped by 5 bases and J by 0 bases, with 14 bases between them. Germline CDR1 and CDR2: MNHEY and SMNVEV (reference sequence).

The rearrangement links TRBV27 to TRBJ2-2; maybe TRBD1 (5 bases). The V end was cut by 5 bases, the J end by 8 bases, with 15 bases between. Germline values: CDR1 MNHEY, CDR2 SMNVEV (reference sequence). This CDR3 region has 14 residues. Here the CDR3 DNA reads TGTGCCAGCAGTGTAACAGGTGGAAGGGGGGAGCTGTTTTTT. Residues: CASSVTGGRGELFF.

This clonotype has a handful of counts. The genes are TRBV5-1 and TRBJ2-1, with D perhaps matching TRBD2 (6 bases). The germline V gene has CDR1 SGHRS and CDR2 YFSETQ. The CDR3 spans 13 residues. V was trimmed by 2 bases and J by 6 bases, leaving 9 bases between them. The CDR3 loop is CASSFLASNEQFF. The CDR3 nucleotides are TGCGCCAGCAGCTTCCTAGCGAGCAATGAGCAGTTCTTC. Combining the CDR3 with reference TRBV5-1 and TRBJ2-1 gives the whole variable domain KAGVTQTPRYLIKTRGQQVTLSCSPISGHRSVSWYQQTPGQGLQFLFEYFSETQRNKGNFPGRFSGRQFSNSRSEMNVSTLELGDSALYLCASSFLASNEQFFGPGTRLTVL.

The V call is TRBV20-1, the J call TRBJ2-1; TRBD2 matches at 9 bases. Germline V gene data show CDR1 as DFQATT and CDR2 as SNEGSKA (reference sequence). J gave up 4 bases and V 7 bases, and 8 bases lay outside the gene matches. The CDR3 consists of 14 residues. In DNA, the CDR3 is TGCAGTGTGGTTCGAGCGGGGGGATACAATGAGCAGTTCTTC. Its protein product is CSVVRAGGYNEQFF.